This T cell receptor beta chain was sequenced for a study of CD8 T cells in Susac syndrome. With random hexamers, about 0.5 to 1 ug RNA was reverse transcribed. The amplification used immunoSEQ multiplex PCR on TCR beta CDR3; it spanned 54 Vbeta and 13 Jbeta. Via MiXCR, TCRdb re-called the immunoSEQ multiplex PCR reads, giving one row per CDR3 protein. The data contain about 440,000 distinct CDR3 sequences, more than 70% of them singletons. The V gene's germline CDR1 is LNHDA and CDR2 SQIVND (reference sequence). There are 13 residues in the CDR3. V lost 8 bases to trimming and J lost 5 bases; unmatched junction nucleotides: 5. Notes on the study in general: As the study acknowledged, the number of individuals in its TCR sequencing and HLA analysis was relatively small.

Concerning this clonotype itself: Antigen: not known.

The sequence came from a human donor with multiple sclerosis. The sequenced material came from CD8+ T cells from PBMCs. This chain links TRBV19 with TRBJ1-1, with 10 positions matching TRBD1. The CDR3, as DNA: TGTGCCAGTCAAGGACAGGGGGAGACTGAAGCTTTCTTT. It yields the protein CASQGQGETEAFF.